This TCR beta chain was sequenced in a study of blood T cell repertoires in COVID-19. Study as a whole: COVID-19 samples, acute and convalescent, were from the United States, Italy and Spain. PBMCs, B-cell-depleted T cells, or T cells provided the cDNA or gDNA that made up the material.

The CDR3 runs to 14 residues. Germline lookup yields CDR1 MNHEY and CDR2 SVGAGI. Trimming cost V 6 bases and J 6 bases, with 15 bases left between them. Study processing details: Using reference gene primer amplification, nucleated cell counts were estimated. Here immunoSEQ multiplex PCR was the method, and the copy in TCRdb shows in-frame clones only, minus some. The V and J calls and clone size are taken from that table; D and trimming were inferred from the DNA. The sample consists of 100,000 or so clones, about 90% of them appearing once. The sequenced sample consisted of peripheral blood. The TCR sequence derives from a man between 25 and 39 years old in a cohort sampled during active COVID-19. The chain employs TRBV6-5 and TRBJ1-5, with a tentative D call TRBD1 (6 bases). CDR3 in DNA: TGTGCCAGCAGCAGGGGCCTAGTCAGTCAGCCCCAGCATTTT. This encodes CASSRGLVSQPQHF.